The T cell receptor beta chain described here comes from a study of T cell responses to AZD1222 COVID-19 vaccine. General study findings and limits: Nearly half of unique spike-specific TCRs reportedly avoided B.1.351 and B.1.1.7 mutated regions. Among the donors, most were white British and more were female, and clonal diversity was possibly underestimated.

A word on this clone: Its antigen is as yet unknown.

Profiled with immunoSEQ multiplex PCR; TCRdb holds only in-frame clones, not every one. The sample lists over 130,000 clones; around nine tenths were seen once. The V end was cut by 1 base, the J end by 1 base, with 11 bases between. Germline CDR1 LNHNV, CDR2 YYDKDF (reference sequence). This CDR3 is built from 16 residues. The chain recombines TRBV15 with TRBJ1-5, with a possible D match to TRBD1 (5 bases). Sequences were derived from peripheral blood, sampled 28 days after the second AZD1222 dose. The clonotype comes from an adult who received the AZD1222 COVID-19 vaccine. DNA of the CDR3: TGTGCCACCAGCAGAGGATCGGGGGTAAGCAATCAGCCCCAGCATTTT. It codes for CATSRGSGVSNQPQHF.